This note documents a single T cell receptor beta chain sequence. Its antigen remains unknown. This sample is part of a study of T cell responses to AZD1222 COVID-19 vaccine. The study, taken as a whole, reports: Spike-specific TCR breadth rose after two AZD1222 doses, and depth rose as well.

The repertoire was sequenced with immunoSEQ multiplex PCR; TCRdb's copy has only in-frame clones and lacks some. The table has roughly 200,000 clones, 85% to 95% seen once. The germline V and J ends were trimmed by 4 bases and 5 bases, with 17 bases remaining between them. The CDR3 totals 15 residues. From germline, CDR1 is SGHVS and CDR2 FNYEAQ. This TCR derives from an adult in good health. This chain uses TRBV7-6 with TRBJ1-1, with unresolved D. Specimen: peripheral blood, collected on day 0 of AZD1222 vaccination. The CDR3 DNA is TGTGCCAGCAGCTCCCCCACGGGTCTGATGACTGAAGCTTTCTTT. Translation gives CASSSPTGLMTEAFF.